The entry below describes one T cell receptor (beta chain). What it binds is not known. Adult allogeneic hematopoietic cell transplant recipients with steroid-refractory graft-versus-host disease were prospectively enrolled for research autopsy. The data were taken from a study of tissue T cells after allogeneic stem cell transplantation. Study context: Graft-versus-host disease patients received grafts, several unmodified and three CD34-selected to deplete T cells. Pathologist review favored tissue samples showing histologically apparent lymphocytes. General study points: This small cohort was clinically heterogeneous, and sampling depth was a limitation. TCR repertoires tracked anatomic similarity, regardless of disease or transplant status.

Sequencing used immunoSEQ multiplex PCR; TCRdb keeps in-frame clones, though not all of them. This sample has approximately 4,100 clones, with around 80% found just once. Trimming took 6 bases from V and 5 from J, leaving 11 bases between them. Germline values: CDR1 ENHRY, CDR2 SYGVKD. The CDR3 is made up of 13 amino acids. The V and J genes are TRBV10-3 and TRBJ1-5; D is perhaps TRBD1 (6 bases). Specimen: esophageal tissue, collected at autopsy. The clonotype originates from a male patient over 55 with steroid-refractory graft-versus-host disease after an allogeneic stem cell transplant. Some T cells may be graft donor cells. Here the CDR3 reads CAIRAGDYQPQHF. In DNA form, the CDR3 reads TGTGCCATCAGGGCAGGGGATTATCAGCCCCAGCATTTT.